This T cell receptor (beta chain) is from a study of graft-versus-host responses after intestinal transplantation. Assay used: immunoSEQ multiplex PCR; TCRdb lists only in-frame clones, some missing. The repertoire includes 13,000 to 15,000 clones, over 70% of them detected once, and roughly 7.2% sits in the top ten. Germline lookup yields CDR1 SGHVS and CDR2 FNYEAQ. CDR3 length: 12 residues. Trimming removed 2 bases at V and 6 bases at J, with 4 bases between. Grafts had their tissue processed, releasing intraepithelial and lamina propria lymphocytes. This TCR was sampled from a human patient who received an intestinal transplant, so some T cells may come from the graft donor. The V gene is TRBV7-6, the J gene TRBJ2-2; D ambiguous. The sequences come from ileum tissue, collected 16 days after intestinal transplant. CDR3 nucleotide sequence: TGTGCCAGCAGCTTACTAGCCGGGGAGCTGTTTTTT. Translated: CASSLLAGELFF.